The 16 T cell receptor beta chains presented below share a single source sample, sequenced in a study of blood T cell repertoires in COVID-19. Clones were read by immunoSEQ multiplex PCR, and TCRdb kept only the in-frame ones, dropping some. The table records about 270,000 clones, just over 90% of them present only once. The sequencing sample was made of PBMCs or T cells enriched from blood (not recorded which). Every receptor here comes from a woman in her thirties or forties with acute COVID-19.

This clone showed up just once. The rearrangement links TRBV7-9 to TRBJ1-4; weak D call: TRBD1 (5 bases). Trimming cost V 2 bases and J 5 bases, with 12 bases left between them. CDR3 length: 15 residues. The germline gives CDR1 SEHNR, CDR2 FQNEAQ (reference sequence). The CDR3 sequence: CASSLRGSLNEKLFF. In DNA form, the CDR3 reads TGTGCCAGCAGCTTAAGGGGCAGCCTAAATGAAAAACTGTTTTTT.

V usage is TRBV28 and J usage is TRBJ2-5, with 8 bases lining up with TRBD2. The CDR3 consists of 13 residues. Germline values: CDR1 MDHEN, CDR2 SYDVKM. V shed 6 bases, J shed 5 bases, and the junction held 5 bases outside the gene matches. CDR3 coding DNA: TGTGCCAGCAGCAACCGACTAGCGGAGACCCAGTACTTC. It translates to CASSNRLAETQYF.

V and J are TRBV4-1 and TRBJ2-7; 7 nucleotides align to TRBD1. The CDR3 contains 13 residues. Trimming took 4 bases from V and 4 from J; bases not matched to a gene: 4. From germline, CDR1 is MGHRA and CDR2 YSYEKL. CDR3 coding DNA: TGCGCCAGCAGCCGCGACAGGGAATACGAGCAGTACTTC. Encoded protein: CASSRDREYEQYF.

The rearrangement links TRBV3-1 (or the pseudogene TRBV3-2) to TRBJ2-1, with 10 bases aligning to TRBD1. Looked up from germline, CDR1 is LGHDT and CDR2 is YNNKEL (reference sequence). This CDR3 contains 15 residues. Trimming took 7 bases from V and 7 from J; bases not matched to a gene: 10. The CDR3, as DNA: TGTGCCAGCACCCACCAGGGACAGGGGTTGAATGAGCAGTTCTTC. Protein sequence: CASTHQGQGLNEQFF.

V is TRBV11-2 and J is TRBJ1-6; D is perhaps TRBD1 (5 bases). CDR1 and CDR2 from the germline V gene are SGHAT and FQNNGV. The CDR3 is 16 residues long. Trimming took 0 bases from V and 7 from J, leaving 13 bases between them. CDR3 region: CASSLDRTGGNSPLHF. The CDR3 DNA follows: TGTGCCAGCAGCTTAGACCGAACCGGGGGGAATTCACCCCTCCACTTT.

The chain is built from TRBV5-1 and TRBJ1-2; D perhaps matches TRBD1 (5 bases). Per germline, CDR1 SGHRS and CDR2 YFSETQ. This CDR3 has 15 amino acids. V was pared by 6 bases and J by 0 bases, with 15 bases between. CDR3 in DNA: TGCGCCAGCAACCCGAGGGGAGGCACTAACTATGGCTACACCTTC. Its protein product is CASNPRGGTNYGYTF. Filled out from reference TRBV5-1 and TRBJ1-2, the complete variable domain reads KAGVTQTPRYLIKTRGQQVTLSCSPISGHRSVSWYQQTPGQGLQFLFEYFSETQRNKGNFPGRFSGRQFSNSRSEMNVSTLELGDSALYLCASNPRGGTNYGYTFGSGTRLTVV.

The gene calls are TRBV3-1 (or the pseudogene TRBV3-2) and TRBJ1-4; D is uncertain. CDR3 size: 14 residues. The germline CDR1 and CDR2 sequences are LGHDT and YNNKEL (reference sequence). Trimming left V 4 bases short and J 7 bases short, with 13 bases between. The CDR3 sequence: CASSLSGGSEKLFF. The CDR3 coding sequence is TGTGCCAGCAGCCTTTCGGGTGGAAGTGAAAAACTGTTTTTT.

The rearrangement links TRBV11-2 to TRBJ2-2; TRBD1 is a possible D gene (6 bases). The CDR3 runs 15 residues. Germline CDR1 and CDR2: SGHAT and FQNNGV. V dropped 5 bases and J dropped 3 bases, with 13 bases sitting between them. Written as DNA, the CDR3 is TGTGCCAGCAGCCCCCGGACAGTCTACACCGGGGAGCTGTTTTTT. This encodes CASSPRTVYTGELFF.

This chain joins TRBV19 and TRBJ1-1, with D perhaps matching TRBD1 (6 bases). The CDR3 is 14 residues long. CDR1 is LNHDA and CDR2 is SQIVND in the germline V gene (reference sequence). Trimming removed 3 bases at V and 7 bases at J, with 15 bases between. This chain's CDR3 is CASSMGQGNGEAFF. The CDR3 DNA follows: TGTGCCAGTAGTATGGGTCAGGGGAACGGTGAAGCTTTCTTT. Using reference TRBV19 and TRBJ1-1 for the parts outside the CDR3, the full variable domain is DGGITQSPKYLFRKEGQNVTLSCEQNLNHDAMYWYRQDPGQGLRLIYYSQIVNDFQKGDIAEGYSVSREKKESFPLTVTSAQKNPTAFYLCASSMGQGNGEAFFGQGTRLTVV.

CDR3 sequence: CASQTSGGASETQYF. The DNA of the CDR3 is TGTGCCAGCCAGACTAGCGGGGGGGCCTCAGAGACCCAGTACTTC. The V call is TRBV7-9, the J call TRBJ2-5; 14 bases are a match to TRBD2. Per germline, CDR1 SEHNR and CDR2 FQNEAQ (reference sequence). The ends lost 8 bases at V and 4 bases at J; junction bases unmatched: 6. This CDR3 is built from 15 residues.

The chain is built from TRBV5-6 and TRBJ1-6; no clear D. The germline V and J ends were trimmed by 2 bases and 8 bases, with 8 bases remaining between them. Germline values: CDR1 SGHDT, CDR2 YYEEEE. This CDR3 has 13 residues. CDR3 region: CASSFENHSPLHF. Here the CDR3 DNA reads TGTGCCAGCAGCTTTGAGAACCATTCACCCCTCCACTTT.

The chain links TRBV15 to TRBJ2-7; D is undetermined. CDR1 and CDR2 (germline): LNHNV, YYDKDF (reference sequence). Deletions cut 1 base from V and 3 bases from J, with 7 bases between. This CDR3 has 13 amino acids. CDR3 amino acids: CATSRVGGYEQYF. CDR3 bases: TGTGCCACCAGCAGAGTAGGCGGCTACGAGCAGTACTTC. Filled out from reference TRBV15 and TRBJ2-7, the complete variable domain reads DAMVIQNPRYQVTQFGKPVTLSCSQTLNHNVMYWYQQKSSQAPKLLFHYYDKDFNNEADTPDNFQSRRPNTSFCFLDIRSPGLGDTAMYLCATSRVGGYEQYFGPGTRLTVT.

The chain couples TRBV28 to TRBJ1-4; D uncertain. V lost 3 bases and J lost 2, with 10 bases in between. Per the germline V gene, CDR1 is MDHEN and CDR2 is SYDVKM. The CDR3 covers 15 residues. CDR3 region: CASSLAEETNEKLFF. The CDR3 DNA reads TGTGCCAGCAGTTTGGCGGAGGAGACTAATGAAAAACTGTTTTTT.

The chain joins TRBV19 to TRBJ1-4; no firm D call. Germline V gene lookup returns CDR1 LNHDA and CDR2 SQIVND (reference sequence). V lost 7 bases and J 8 bases, leaving 20 bases between the germline ends. The CDR3 length is 15 residues. The CDR3 DNA is TGTGCCAGTACCCTAGGGCGGGGTTTTTGGGAAAAACTGTTTTTT. Amino acid sequence: CASTLGRGFWEKLFF. Full variable domain (outside the CDR3, taken from reference TRBV19 and TRBJ1-4): DGGITQSPKYLFRKEGQNVTLSCEQNLNHDAMYWYRQDPGQGLRLIYYSQIVNDFQKGDIAEGYSVSREKKESFPLTVTSAQKNPTAFYLCASTLGRGFWEKLFFGSGTQLSVL.

V and J are TRBV19 and TRBJ2-3; a weak D match, TRBD2 (7 bases). Germline V gives CDR1 LNHDA, CDR2 SQIVND (reference sequence). CDR3 length equals 14 residues. The V gene lost 1 base and the J gene lost 4 bases, with 9 bases spanning the gap. CDR3 residues: CASSIGGGADTQYF. In nucleotides, the CDR3 is TGTGCCAGTAGTATAGGGGGGGGCGCAGATACGCAGTATTTT. The whole variable domain, filled in from reference TRBV19 and TRBJ2-3, reads DGGITQSPKYLFRKEGQNVTLSCEQNLNHDAMYWYRQDPGQGLRLIYYSQIVNDFQKGDIAEGYSVSREKKESFPLTVTSAQKNPTAFYLCASSIGGGADTQYFGPGTRLTVL.

This clone was picked up one time. This sequence joins TRBV28 and TRBJ2-7; 7 bases line up with TRBD1. J gave up 2 bases and V 5 bases, and 15 bases lay outside the gene matches. The CDR3 is 17 residues long. Germline lookup yields CDR1 MDHEN and CDR2 SYDVKM. The CDR3 region is CASSNRGQAPSPYEQYF. CDR3 DNA: TGTGCCAGCAGTAACCGCGGACAGGCGCCTTCCCCCTACGAGCAGTACTTC.